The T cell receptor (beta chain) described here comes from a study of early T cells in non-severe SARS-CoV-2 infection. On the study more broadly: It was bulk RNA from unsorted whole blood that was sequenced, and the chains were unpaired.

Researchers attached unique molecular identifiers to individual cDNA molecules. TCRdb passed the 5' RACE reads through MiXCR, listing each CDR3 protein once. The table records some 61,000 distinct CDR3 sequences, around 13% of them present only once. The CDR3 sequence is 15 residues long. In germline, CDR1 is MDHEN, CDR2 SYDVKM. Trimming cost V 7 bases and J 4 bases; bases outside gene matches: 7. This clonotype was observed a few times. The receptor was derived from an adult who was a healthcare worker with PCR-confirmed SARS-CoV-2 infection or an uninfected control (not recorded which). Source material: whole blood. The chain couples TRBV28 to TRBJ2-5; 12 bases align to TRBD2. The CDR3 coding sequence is TGTGCCAGCACCACTCTAGCGGGAGGGACAGAGACCCAGTACTTC. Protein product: CASTTLAGGTETQYF.